This T cell receptor (beta chain) emerged from a study of blood T cell repertoires in COVID-19. Trimming stripped 1 base from V and 0 bases from J, with 10 bases between. This CDR3 contains 16 residues. Germline CDR1 reads SGHVS; CDR2 reads FNYEAQ. Assay: immunoSEQ multiplex PCR; the TCRdb copy retains only in-frame clones and omits some. The sample has 70,000 or so clones, more than 75% seen once. This chain joins TRBV7-6 and TRBJ2-1; D is possibly TRBD1 (5 bases). The receptor comes from a woman aged 18-29 years with acute or convalescent COVID-19. Sequenced input: peripheral blood. CDR3 in DNA: TGTGCCAGCAGCTTAGAGGGGTACAACTCCTACAATGAGCAGTTCTTC. Translation: CASSLEGYNSYNEQFF. The entire variable domain, with the rest obtained from reference TRBV7-6 and TRBJ2-1, is as follows: GAGVSQSPRYKVTKRGQDVALRCDPISGHVSLYWYRQALGQGPEFLTYFNYEAQQDKSGLPNDRFSAERPEGSISTLTIQRTEQRDSAMYRCASSLEGYNSYNEQFFGPGTRLTVL.